This T cell receptor beta chain was sequenced for a study of cytomegalovirus exposure and HLA in healthy donors. Whole-study findings and limits: Further analysis, carried out later, found HLA-associated TCR beta chains more clonally expanded than equally common other chains. Later analysis placed DRB1 highest and HLA-C lowest in TCR association rates, which differed by HLA locus. The investigators catalogued some 150 TCR beta chains as cytomegalovirus-associated.

Comments on this clone: Its antigen is unknown.

The PCR was carried out with 60 Vbeta primers and 13 Jbeta primers. TCRdb keeps only in-frame clones here, not all; method: immunoSEQ multiplex PCR. The sample consists of approximately 74,000 clones, about 80% of them appearing once. The V end lost 4 bases, the J end lost 4 bases, and 19 bases lay between the germline ends. This CDR3 has 16 residues. The germline V gene encodes CDR1 SGHRS and CDR2 YFSETQ. Donors were ostensibly healthy at sampling, although undocumented immune exposures were probable. The chain links TRBV5-1 to TRBJ2-3; tentatively, D is TRBD2 (5 bases). The TCR originated in a man between 60 and 70 years old in good health and CMV-seropositive. The sample taken for sequencing was PBMCs. CDR3 sequence reads: CASSLAIGVEADTQYF. The DNA of the CDR3 is TGCGCCAGCAGCCTGGCCATCGGGGTTGAGGCAGATACGCAGTATTTT.